A selection of T cell receptor beta chains follows, all from one sample in a study of cytomegalovirus exposure and HLA in healthy donors. Assay: immunoSEQ multiplex PCR; the TCRdb copy retains only in-frame clones and omits some. This sample has 130,000 to 150,000 clones, with around 74% found just once. Sequencing used PBMCs. The receptor source for this set is a man between 18 and 29 years old in good health and CMV-seropositive. CDR3s include the opening cysteine and the closing phenylalanine or tryptophan. Each record gives: CDR3 DNA, CDR3 protein, D gene, V gene, J gene, clone size. The D gene is left open where the match is weak. Not every row has a clone size; where given, it reads once, few, many or a size class.

TGTGCCAGCAGCCACCCCGGACTCCCAAACTTCCTCAATCAGCCCCAGCATTTT	CASSHPGLPNFLNQPQHF	-	TRBV28	TRBJ1-5	-
TGTGCCTGGTGGAGGGTTCGGGGACTAGCGAGAATCGGCTACAATGAGCAGTTCTTC	CAWWRVRGLARIGYNEQFF	TRBD2	TRBV30	TRBJ2-1	-
TGCGCCAGCAGCTTGGCATCGTCAGGGCAAGAGACCCAGTACTTC	CASSLASSGQETQYF	-	TRBV5-1	TRBJ2-5	-
TGTGCCAGCAGCTTCTACAGTATCCAAGAGACCCAGTACTTC	CASSFYSIQETQYF	-	TRBV7-9	TRBJ2-5	-
TGTGCCAGCAGTCATCCCCCGGGCCGAGGGGAGACCCAGTACTTC	CASSHPPGRGETQYF	-	TRBV25-1	TRBJ2-5	-
TGTGCCAGCAGCTTAGATGGAGGGCAGGCCACCTTCACCCTCCACTTT	CASSLDGGQATFTLHF	-	TRBV7-2	TRBJ1-6	-
TGTGCCAGCAGCCAGGACAGGGCCCATGGCTACACCTTC	CASSQDRAHGYTF	TRBD1	TRBV7-9	TRBJ1-2	-
TGTGCCAGCAGCCTGGGCCTGAACACCGGGGAGCTGTTTTTT	CASSLGLNTGELFF	-	TRBV7-9	TRBJ2-2	-
TGTGCCAGCAGCTCGAGACAGTCGACGAACGTCCTGACTTTC	CASSSRQSTNVLTF	-	TRBV5-6	TRBJ2-6	-
TGTGCCAGTAGTAAGAGGGGTAGCGGGGGCCTGTCCTACAATGAGCAGTTCTTC	CASSKRGSGGLSYNEQFF	TRBD2	TRBV19	TRBJ2-1	few
TGTGCCAGCAGCGTAGAGGGTACGCAGTATTTT	CASSVEGTQYF	-	TRBV21-1	TRBJ2-3	-
TGCGCCAGCAGCGCCGGACAGGGGGAAGAGACCCAGTACTTC	CASSAGQGEETQYF	TRBD1	TRBV5-1	TRBJ2-5	-
TGTGCCAGCAGCCTCCGGGGTTCTGAAGCTTTCTTT	CASSLRGSEAFF	-	TRBV13	TRBJ1-1	-
TGTGCCAGCAGCGTCGGACTAGAAGCCTACGAGCAGTACTTC	CASSVGLEAYEQYF	TRBD2	TRBV5-6	TRBJ2-7	-
TGCGCCAGCAGCCACGAGTATGGGAGCTCCTACAATGAGCAGTTCTTC	CASSHEYGSSYNEQFF	-	TRBV4-3	TRBJ2-1	-
TGTGCCAGCAGGGGGCAGGGAGGCCAGCCCCAGCATTTT	CASRGQGGQPQHF	-	TRBV7-2	TRBJ1-5	-
TGCGCCAGCAGACTTACAGGGGGGGAGCTGTTTTTT	CASRLTGGELFF	-	TRBV5-1	TRBJ2-2	once
TGTGCCAGCAGCTTAGGGTTTAGTCTAGCGGTTAGCACAGATACGCAGTATTTT	CASSLGFSLAVSTDTQYF	TRBD2	TRBV7-8	TRBJ2-3	-
TGTGCCAGCAGCCCGGGACTAGCGGGAGATACGCAGTATTTT	CASSPGLAGDTQYF	TRBD2	TRBV9	TRBJ2-3	-
TGCAGCGTTGGGAGGGACTCACAGCAGTACTTC	CSVGRDSQQYF	-	TRBV29-1	TRBJ2-7	-
TGTGCCAGCAGCTTACTCCGGGGGGGCACAGATACGCAGTATTTT	CASSLLRGGTDTQYF	TRBD2	TRBV7-6	TRBJ2-3	-
TGTGCCAGCCTCAGTTTGGCTGGGGCCAACGTCCTGACTTTC	CASLSLAGANVLTF	-	TRBV6-1	TRBJ2-6	-
TGTGCCAGCAGCCAGGCCCGCGATAGCGGGAGGGAGACCCAGTACTTC	CASSQARDSGRETQYF	TRBD2	TRBV14	TRBJ2-5	few
TGTGCCATCAGTGAGTATCGAGGAGTCCGCGAGCAGTACTTC	CAISEYRGVREQYF	-	TRBV10-3	TRBJ2-7	-
TGTGCCAGCAGCTTAGCGCACCCCGGGGGATCCCGCTCCTACGAGCAGTACTTC	CASSLAHPGGSRSYEQYF	-	TRBV7-6	TRBJ2-7	-
TGCAGCGTTGTCCTGACAGGGGGGAACGAGCAGTACTTC	CSVVLTGGNEQYF	TRBD1	TRBV29-1	TRBJ2-7	once
TGTGCCAGCAGTCGAGACACTGAAGCTTTCTTT	CASSRDTEAFF	-	TRBV6-5	TRBJ1-1	-
TGTGCCAGCTCACCAGACAGGAGCTTTTTCACCTTC	CASSPDRSFFTF	-	TRBV18	TRBJ1-2	-
TGTGCCAGCAGCTTAGATGGGGGGATCCTCTATGGCTACACCTTC	CASSLDGGILYGYTF	-	TRBV11-2	TRBJ1-2	-
TGTGCCAGTAGGTCGGACAGATTAGCCAAAAACATTCAGTACTTC	CASRSDRLAKNIQYF	-	TRBV19	TRBJ2-4	-
TGTGCCACCCATGGGGAGGGGAAGTTTGCAACTAATGAAAAACTGTTTTTT	CATHGEGKFATNEKLFF	-	TRBV28	TRBJ1-4	-
TGTGCCAGCAGTTCCGGGACAGGGGGTTCAGACGAGCAGTACTTC	CASSSGTGGSDEQYF	TRBD1	TRBV28	TRBJ2-7	-
TGCGCCAGCTCGACAGGCGTTATGAACACTGAAGCTTTCTTT	CASSTGVMNTEAFF	-	TRBV5-1	TRBJ1-1	-
TGTGCCAGCAGCTCGGAGCCTGGACAGGGGTTGTACAATGAGCAGTTCTTC	CASSSEPGQGLYNEQFF	TRBD1	TRBV7-9	TRBJ2-1	-
TGTGCCAGCAGTGAGGCGGGAGGGTTAAAAAACATTCAGTACTTC	CASSEAGGLKNIQYF	TRBD2	TRBV2	TRBJ2-4	-
TGCGCCAGCAGCCAAGAAAGGGGGGGCGGGCAGCCCCAGCATTTT	CASSQERGGGQPQHF	-	TRBV4-3	TRBJ1-5	-
TGTGCCACCAGCAGACGACAGGGTACCTACGAGCAGTACTTC	CATSRRQGTYEQYF	TRBD1	TRBV15	TRBJ2-7	-
TGCAGCGTCTTACTGGAGATCGGGGCCCAGTACTTC	CSVLLEIGAQYF	-	TRBV29-1	TRBJ2-5	few
TGTGCCAGTAATTTGGGGGGGTCGGGACGATTCAATCAGCCCCAGCATTTT	CASNLGGSGRFNQPQHF	-	TRBV19	TRBJ1-5	few
TGTGCCAGTAGTCACTGGGACAAACTGAACACCGGGGAGCTGTTTTTT	CASSHWDKLNTGELFF	-	TRBV19	TRBJ2-2	-
TGCGCCAGCAGCCTCCAAGAGACCCAGTACTTC	CASSLQETQYF	-	TRBV5-1	TRBJ2-5	-
TGCGCCAGCAGCTTGGGCGTAGGGGGAGAGACCCAGTACTTC	CASSLGVGGETQYF	-	TRBV5-1	TRBJ2-5	-
TGCGCCAGCAGCGTAACAGGGGGTTCCTACAATGAGCAGTTCTTC	CASSVTGGSYNEQFF	TRBD1	TRBV5-1	TRBJ2-1	-
TGTGCCCGACCCAGACAGGGATTGGCCACAGATACGCAGTATTTT	CARPRQGLATDTQYF	TRBD1	TRBV6-4	TRBJ2-3	few
TGTGCCATCAGTGAGTCCAGCGGGGTACCCTACGAGCAGTACTTC	CAISESSGVPYEQYF	TRBD2	TRBV10-3	TRBJ2-7	-
TGTGCCAGCAGGCTTCAGGGAAATGAGCAGTTCTTC	CASRLQGNEQFF	-	TRBV5-4	TRBJ2-1	-